Below, 15 T cell receptor beta chains from the same sample are listed, as sequenced in a study of CD8 T cells in Susac syndrome. Random hexamers primed reverse transcription of roughly 0.5 to 1 ug RNA. TCRdb independently ran MiXCR on the immunoSEQ multiplex PCR reads; one entry per CDR3 protein. The sample has 200,000 or so distinct CDR3 sequences, approximately 95% seen once. Material for sequencing was CD8+ T cells from PBMCs. These TCRs come from a human donor with Susac syndrome.

The rearrangement joins TRBV9 to TRBJ2-5, with D uncertain. There are 15 residues in the CDR3. The germline CDR1 and CDR2 sequences are SGDLS and YYNGEE. V was cut by 0 bases and J by 0 bases, with 9 bases left in between. CDR3 loop: CASSVEVYNQETQYF. The CDR3 DNA follows: TGTGCCAGCAGCGTAGAGGTTTATAACCAAGAGACCCAGTACTTC.

This clonotype was recorded a few times. The chain links TRBV19 to TRBJ1-1; D gene uncertain. The V end lost 3 bases, the J end lost 1 base, and 6 bases lay between the germline ends. Germline CDR1 and CDR2: LNHDA and SQIVND (reference sequence). This CDR3 is 13 amino acids long. CDR3 DNA: TGTGCCAGTAGTATTTCAGCGAACACTGAAGCTTTCTTT. It is translated as CASSISANTEAFF.

This clonotype was detected a few times. This chain's CDR3 is CASSLDRAEQYF. The DNA for the CDR3 is TGTGCCAGCAGTCTGGACAGGGCCGAGCAGTACTTC. The rearrangement links TRBV28 to TRBJ2-7; TRBD1 matches 8 bases. The CDR3 totals 12 residues. After removal of 5 bases from V and 6 bases from J, the junction contained 3 bases not matched to a gene. Germline values: CDR1 MDHEN, CDR2 SYDVKM.

This rearrangement joins TRBV10-3 to TRBJ2-5; D is undetermined. The V end was cut by 3 bases, the J end by 3 bases, with 8 bases between. This CDR3 has 13 amino acids. CDR1 is ENHRY and CDR2 is SYGVKD in the germline V gene. The CDR3 here is CAISDKEKETQYF. The CDR3 DNA reads as TGTGCCATCAGTGATAAGGAGAAAGAGACCCAGTACTTC.

The chain employs TRBV7-6 and TRBJ1-4; D perhaps matches TRBD1 (6 bases). Per germline, CDR1 SGHVS and CDR2 FNYEAQ. CDR3 length equals 17 residues. The V end was cut by 2 bases, the J end by 3 bases, with 16 bases between. In nucleotides, the CDR3 is TGTGCCAGCAGCTTAACGACAGGCCCCACATCTAATGAAAAACTGTTTTTT. Translating it yields CASSLTTGPTSNEKLFF.

V gene TRBV5-6 combines with J gene TRBJ2-4; no clear D. The CDR3 has 14 residues. Germline V CDR1 and CDR2: SGHDT, YYEEEE. V shed 0 bases and J shed 6 bases, with 10 bases lying between them. This CDR3 reads CASSLDSNTNIQYF. CDR3 nucleotides: TGTGCCAGCAGCTTGGACAGCAACACAAACATTCAGTACTTC.

V usage is TRBV3-1 and J usage is TRBJ2-3; D not certain. CDR1 LGHDT and CDR2 YNNKEL come from the germline V gene (reference sequence). V lost 0 bases to trimming and J lost 8 bases, with 15 bases between them. The CDR3 is made up of 15 amino acids. The CDR3 protein is CASSQDRLMSSTQYF. Written as DNA, the CDR3 is TGTGCCAGCAGCCAAGATCGTCTTATGAGTAGTACGCAGTATTTT.

The gene calls are TRBV9 and TRBJ2-2; D not certain. Germline V gene data show CDR1 as SGDLS and CDR2 as YYNGEE. V was pared by 6 bases and J by 0 bases, with 6 bases between. This CDR3 comprises 13 residues. The CDR3 nucleotides read TGTGCCAGCACAGCATCGAACACCGGGGAGCTGTTTTTT. Its protein product is CASTASNTGELFF.

V gene TRBV30 combines with J gene TRBJ2-7; TRBD2 might be the D (7 bases). CDR1 and CDR2 (germline): GTSNPN, SVGIG (reference sequence). The CDR3 consists of 18 residues. V was trimmed by 0 bases and J by 0 bases, leaving 21 bases between them. The CDR3 DNA reads TGTGCCTGGAGTGTTTCCAATTGGGGGCGGGGGACCTCCTACGAGCAGTACTTC. Translation gives CAWSVSNWGRGTSYEQYF.

The genes are TRBV20-1 and TRBJ2-7; TRBD1 matches 9 bases. J lost 2 bases, V lost 8 bases, and 10 bases had no gene match. This CDR3 contains 14 residues. Germline V gives CDR1 DFQATT, CDR2 SNEGSKA (reference sequence). The CDR3 here is CSSLGRQGAYEQYF. The CDR3 coding sequence is TGCAGTTCTTTGGGGAGACAGGGGGCCTACGAGCAGTACTTC.

This chain links TRBV7-8 with TRBJ2-5; 7 nucleotides agree with TRBD1. From germline, CDR1 is SGHVS and CDR2 FQNEAQ. Trimming at V came to 4 bases and at J to 1 base, leaving 15 bases not matched to a gene. The CDR3 sequence is 18 residues long. Written as DNA, the CDR3 is TGTGCCAGCAGCTCATTGAGCAGGGGGATGATTTCCCAAGAGACCCAGTACTTC. Protein sequence: CASSSLSRGMISQETQYF.

This chain uses TRBV29-1 with TRBJ2-7; the match to TRBD1 covers 10 bases. The CDR3 is 13 residues long. V gave up 5 bases and J gave up 3 bases; unmatched junction bases: 4. Per germline, CDR1 SQVTM and CDR2 ANQGSEA. CDR3 coding DNA: TGCAGCGTTAGGACAGGGGGGGGCTACGAGCAGTACTTC. Encoded protein: CSVRTGGGYEQYF.

The J gene is TRBJ2-3, the V gene TRBV7-2; the match to TRBD2 covers 14 bases. The CDR3 has 17 amino acids. Germline assignment: CDR1 SGHTA and CDR2 FQGNSA. V lost 2 bases to trimming and J lost 6 bases; unmatched junction nucleotides: 7. This CDR3 reads CASSLPGLAGGPDTQYF. The CDR3 nucleotides read TGTGCCAGCAGCTTACCCGGACTAGCGGGAGGACCGGATACGCAGTATTTT.

Only one count was recorded for this clonotype. The rearrangement joins TRBV3-1 to TRBJ2-7; 11 bases align to TRBD2. Per the germline V gene, CDR1 is LGHDT and CDR2 is YNNKEL (reference sequence). This CDR3 has 16 amino acids. The junction had 7 bases not matched to a gene; V was cut back by 4 bases and J by 2 bases. The CDR3 DNA follows: TGTGCCAGCAGCCCCTCTACTAGCGGGGGACCCTACGAGCAGTACTTC. Translating it yields CASSPSTSGGPYEQYF.

The chain employs TRBV7-9 and TRBJ2-5; maybe TRBD1 (6 bases). This CDR3 spans 14 amino acids. The V gene's germline CDR1 is SEHNR and CDR2 FQNEAQ (reference sequence). With 5 bases removed from V and 0 bases from J, the gap between germline ends came to 10 bases. DNA of the CDR3: TGTGCCAGCAGCACCAGACAGGACCAAGAGACCCAGTACTTC. This codes for CASSTRQDQETQYF.